This TCR beta chain emerged from a study of T-cell memory formation after mild COVID-19. Across the study: Most TCR clusters belonged to a single donor. General study points: Clones that contracted from day 15 to 85 had balanced CD4/CD8; later expanders were CD4+ biased. Several responding clones turned up in pre-infection memory, indicating that cross-reactive memory may have taken part.

The CDR3 has 15 amino acids. V lost 1 base, J lost 3 bases, and 2 bases stayed unmatched. Germline V CDR1 and CDR2: SEHNR, FQNEAQ (reference sequence). A note on this clonotype: Its antigen is still unknown.

Libraries for TCRalpha and TCRbeta carried sample barcodes and unique molecular identifiers via 5'RACE. TCRdb re-derived calls from the 5' RACE reads in MiXCR, one entry per CDR3 protein. This sample has almost 550,000 distinct CDR3 sequences, with roughly 21% found just once. This clonotype was obtained from an adult woman who had mild COVID-19 (a few samples of this study predate the infection). Cell type and time point are not known. The V call is TRBV7-9, the J call TRBJ2-3, with 9 positions matching TRBD2. The sequenced material came from PBMCs or a T cell subset sorted from them (not recorded which). The CDR3 coding sequence is TGTGCCAGCAGCTTAGTTAGCGGGAGAACAGATACGCAGTATTTT. Protein product: CASSLVSGRTDTQYF. Full variable domain (outside the CDR3, taken from reference TRBV7-9 and TRBJ2-3): DTGVSQNPRHKITKRGQNVTFRCDPISEHNRLYWYRQTLGQGPEFLTYFQNEAQLEKSRLLSDRFSAERPKGSFSTLEIQRTEQGDSAMYLCASSLVSGRTDTQYFGPGTRLTVL.